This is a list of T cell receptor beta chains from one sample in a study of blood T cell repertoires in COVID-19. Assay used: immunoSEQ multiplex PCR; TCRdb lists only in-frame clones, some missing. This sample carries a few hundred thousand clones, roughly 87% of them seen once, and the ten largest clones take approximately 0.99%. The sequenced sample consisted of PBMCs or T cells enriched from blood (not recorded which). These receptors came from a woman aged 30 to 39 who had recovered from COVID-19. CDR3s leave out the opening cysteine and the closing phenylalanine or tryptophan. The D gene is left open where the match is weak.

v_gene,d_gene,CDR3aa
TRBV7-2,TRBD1,ASSLGVGGWDEQY
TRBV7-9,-,ASSPGPGELF
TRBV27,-,ASSLLYREGKLF
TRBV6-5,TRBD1,ASSPTGEGLAQH
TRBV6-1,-,ASSDRWQLTGELF
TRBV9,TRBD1,ASSVEGAGQGKDTQY
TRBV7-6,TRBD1,ASSQRGLGYT
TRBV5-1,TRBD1,ASSPGQGRPYEQY
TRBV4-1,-,ASSQERAGANVLT
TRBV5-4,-,ASSLRGVNYYGYT
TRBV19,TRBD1,ASSPRDRGRLYEQY
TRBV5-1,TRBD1,ASSRTGPDNSPLH
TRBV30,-,AWSLNSAEAF
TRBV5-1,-,ASAFGGGLQETQY
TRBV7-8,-,ASSLVTRLNTEAF
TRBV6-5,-,ASSPSTFYGYT
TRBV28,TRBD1,ASRPGPNRGPEQY
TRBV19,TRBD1,ASSIENRGRLYEQY
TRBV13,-,ASSTRGNTEAF